Listed below are T cell receptor beta chains from one sample, sequenced in a study of T cells expressing NK-cell markers. Reanalyzing the 5' RACE reads, TCRdb keeps one entry per CDR3 protein, without DNA. Listed are 500,000 to 700,000 distinct CDR3 sequences; 3% to 4.5% falls within the top ten. The specimen sequenced was blood T cells: a sorted CD56 or NKG2C T cell subset, CD4+ or CD8+ T cells, or bulk PBMC T cells (not recorded which). The receptors stem from a man younger than 35 in good health. The CDR3 runs from the conserved cysteine through the conserved F or W.

j_call v_call cdr3_length cdr3_aa
TRBJ1-3 TRBV20-1 13 CSASTGGGNTIYF
TRBJ2-2 TRBV29-1 13 CSVRLANTGELFF
TRBJ2-2 TRBV14 14 CASSQVLYGGELFF
TRBJ2-1 TRBV10-3 16 CAIRGLGLAGYNEQFF
TRBJ2-1 TRBV12-3/TRBV12-4 12 CASSASSGEQFF
TRBJ2-7 TRBV28 15 CASSSSGQGFNEQYF
TRBJ2-1 TRBV7-2 13 CASSTATIIEQFF
TRBJ2-3 TRBV29-1 14 CSVDVVAGVDTQYF
TRBJ2-7 TRBV6-6 13 CASSTGSVGEQYF
TRBJ2-3 TRBV7-2 15 CASSPKAGLTDTQYF
TRBJ2-3 TRBV5-5 14 CASSLTLASDTQYF
TRBJ1-5 TRBV20-1 11 CSASPSQPQHF
TRBJ2-7 TRBV27 14 CASAGAGGVYEQYF
TRBJ2-7 TRBV7-7 14 CASSLGAGDYEQYF
TRBJ1-4 TRBV11-2 13 CASSQIGGEKLFF
TRBJ2-1 TRBV7-3 14 CASSLLGQGNEQFF
TRBJ2-7 TRBV6-2/TRBV6-3 12 CASSLNRDEQYF
TRBJ2-1 TRBV5-1 16 CASSTGLAGEDNEQFF
TRBJ1-1 TRBV28 12 CASSTGSTEAFF
TRBJ2-5 TRBV11-2 15 CASSSSGHPQETQYF
TRBJ2-1 TRBV5-5 15 CASSLTGLAGNEQFF
TRBJ2-3 TRBV14 18 CASSNRPTAGVSTDTQYF